The present entry profiles one TCR beta chain with its context. Other DNA sequences in the same sample also yield this CDR3. Only in-frame clones appear in the TCRdb table, and some are missing; sequencing was by immunoSEQ multiplex PCR. This table holds 200,000 to 300,000 clones, just under 85% found once. The data belong to a study of blood T cell repertoires in COVID-19. The wider study: Some COVID-19 samples were acute and others convalescent; all came from the United States, Italy and Spain. PBMCs, B-cell-depleted T cells, or T cells provided the cDNA or gDNA that made up the material.

The clonotype was recovered from a man older than 75 with acute or convalescent COVID-19. Specimen: peripheral blood.

CDR3 residues: CASSLSTGGTEAFF. CDR3 nucleotides: TGTGCCAGCTCACTATCGACAGGGGGCACTGAAGCTTTCTTT. The J gene is TRBJ1-1, the V gene TRBV18, with 9 bases matching TRBD1. J gave up 4 bases and V 4 bases, and 4 bases lay outside the gene matches. The CDR3 sequence is 14 residues long. The germline gives CDR1 KGHSH, CDR2 LQKENI. The full variable domain, in which reference TRBV18 and TRBJ1-1 provide the parts outside the CDR3, is NAGVMQNPRHLVRRRGQEARLRCSPMKGHSHVYWYRQLPEEGLKFMVYLQKENIIDESGMPKERFSAEFPKEGPSILRIQQVVRGDSAAYFCASSLSTGGTEAFFGQGTRLTVV.